The next 28 T cell receptor beta chains were all read from a single sample in a study of blood T cells in healthy people across ages. Combining a sample-barcoded 5' primer with a J-beta primer mix, a second PCR ran for about 7 to 12 cycles. TCRdb used MiXCR to reprocess the 5' RACE reads, holding one entry per CDR3 protein. This table holds some 800,000 distinct CDR3 sequences, 40% to 50% found once. Sample: blood. All receptors come from a man in his sixties in good health.

This rearrangement joins TRBV10-3 to TRBJ2-1, with 10 bases identical to TRBD1. The trim removed 8 bases at V and 3 bases at J, leaving 16 bases unmatched. The CDR3 is made up of 18 amino acids. Germline lookup yields CDR1 ENHRY and CDR2 SYGVKD. In DNA, the CDR3 is TGTGCCATCGGGGGTAGGGTACCGGGACAGGGGAACTACAATGAGCAGTTCTTC. Its translation is CAIGGRVPGQGNYNEQFF.

This clonotype showed up just a few times. The V and J genes are TRBV7-2 and TRBJ2-5; 11 bases map to TRBD2. Per the germline V gene, CDR1 is SGHTA and CDR2 is FQGNSA. The J segment lost 1 base and the V segment lost 1 base, leaving 2 bases of the junction unmatched. The length of the CDR3 is 16 residues. The DNA of the CDR3 is TGTGCCAGCAGCTTAGTAACTAGCGGGGGCCAAGAGACCCAGTACTTC. Translated: CASSLVTSGGQETQYF.

This chain uses TRBV24-1 with TRBJ2-1; TRBD2 aligns across 11 bases. Trimming cost V 2 bases and J 5 bases; bases outside gene matches: 7. The CDR3 length is 17 residues. The V gene's germline CDR1 is KGHDR and CDR2 SFDVKD. DNA of the CDR3: TGTGCCACCAGTGATTCTAGCGGGGGGATCGTCCACAATGAGCAGTTCTTC. The encoded protein is CATSDSSGGIVHNEQFF.

V gene TRBV6-6 combines with J gene TRBJ2-3, with TRBD1 as a possible D gene (5 bases). Between the trimmed V and J ends, which lost 2 bases and 2 bases, there was a span of 8 bases. Per germline, CDR1 MNHNY and CDR2 SVGAGI (reference sequence). The CDR3 covers 14 residues. The CDR3 sequence is CASSYPDTTDTQYF. CDR3 coding DNA: TGTGCCAGCAGTTACCCGGACACCACAGATACGCAGTATTTT.

The chain links TRBV10-3 to TRBJ1-2; 7 bases fit TRBD1. The CDR3 is made up of 16 amino acids. The germline V gene encodes CDR1 ENHRY and CDR2 SYGVKD. The J segment lost 0 bases and the V segment lost 3 bases, leaving 7 bases of the junction unmatched. CDR3 nucleotides: TGTGCCATCAGTGACTCGGGACAGCAAACTAACTATGGCTACACCTTC. It yields the protein CAISDSGQQTNYGYTF.

Written as DNA, the CDR3 is TGTGCCAGCATCGGAGGGAAACACACAGATACGCAGTATTTT. Translation gives CASIGGKHTDTQYF. The chain is built from TRBV28 and TRBJ2-3; a possible D gene is TRBD2 (6 bases). Germline V gene lookup returns CDR1 MDHEN and CDR2 SYDVKM. Trimming removed 7 bases from V and 2 bases from J, with 13 bases in between. This CDR3 is built from 14 residues.

This clonotype appeared many times. A much bigger clone sits one base away, suggesting this may be a read error. This rearrangement joins TRBV27 to TRBJ2-1; D unresolved. The end of the DNA fits TRBJ2-7 better, so the J call may be wrong. CDR3 length: 15 residues. CDR1 and CDR2 from the germline V gene are MNHEY and SMNVEV (reference sequence). CDR3 sequence (DNA): TGTGCCAGCAGTTTATCGGTCAGCTCCTACAATGAGCAGTACTTC. This gives the protein CASSLSVSSYNEQYF.

This clonotype was detected a few times. The J gene is TRBJ2-4, the V gene TRBV5-5, with 8 nucleotides matching TRBD1. The length of the CDR3 is 14 residues. Germline lookup yields CDR1 SGHKS and CDR2 YYEKEE (reference sequence). V lost 0 bases and J lost 13; bases outside the gene matches: 9. The CDR3 DNA reads as TGTGCCAGCAGCTTGGGGACAGGGACGTGGGAGCAGTACTTC. It yields the protein CASSLGTGTWEQYF.

J is TRBJ2-5 and V is TRBV3-1; 8 bases map to TRBD2. V trimming: 5 bases; J trimming: 3 bases; junction bases outside the gene matches: 8. The germline gives CDR1 LGHDT, CDR2 YNNKEL (reference sequence). The CDR3 sequence is 15 residues long. CDR3 DNA sequence: TGTGCCAGCAGCGTCCGACTAGCGAGCAAAGAGACCCAGTACTTC. This gives the protein CASSVRLASKETQYF.

This clonotype was picked up one time. The rearrangement uses TRBV6-1 and TRBJ2-1; the D gene is possibly TRBD1 (6 bases). Germline V lookup: CDR1 MNHNS, CDR2 SASEGT. V lost 8 bases to trimming and J lost 3 bases, with 20 bases between them. This CDR3 spans 16 amino acids. The CDR3 loop is CASRVTGHIFYNEQFF. CDR3 nucleotide sequence: TGTGCCAGCCGTGTGACGGGACACATTTTCTACAATGAGCAGTTCTTC.

V and J are TRBV7-2 and TRBJ2-7; D is possibly TRBD1 (6 bases). V was trimmed by 6 bases and J by 3 bases, leaving 15 bases between them. Per the germline V gene, CDR1 is SGHTA and CDR2 is FQGNSA. The CDR3 has 14 residues. In DNA, the CDR3 is TGTGCCAGCAGGGCCACCGACAGGTTCTACGAGCAGTACTTC. Translation: CASRATDRFYEQYF.

This chain uses TRBV5-8 with TRBJ1-2; perhaps TRBD1 as D (6 bases). The CDR3 loop spans 14 amino acids. CDR1 is SGHTS, CDR2 YDEGEE, per germline. Trimming shortened V by 1 base and J by 4 bases, and 11 bases separated the two germline ends. The CDR3 spells CASSLPGHRYGYTF. DNA of the CDR3: TGTGCCAGCAGCTTGCCGGGACACCGCTATGGCTACACCTTC.

The chain has TRBV7-2 and TRBJ1-1; D gene unclear. V shed 1 base and J shed 8 bases, with 8 bases lying between them. CDR1 and CDR2 from the germline V gene are SGHTA and FQGNSA. The CDR3 extends over 12 amino acids. CDR3 bases: TGTGCCAGCAGCTTAGTATTCCGAGAAGCTTTCTTT. This codes for CASSLVFREAFF.

This clonotype was detected only a few times. CDR3 nucleotide sequence: TGTGCCAGCAGCAGAGTCTCTAGCTCCTACAATGAGCAGTTCTTC. It codes for CASSRVSSSYNEQFF. V and J are TRBV5-6 and TRBJ2-1; D unresolved. Germline values: CDR1 SGHDT, CDR2 YYEEEE. Trimming cost V 4 bases and J 0 bases, with 11 bases left between them. This CDR3 has 15 residues.

With regard to this clonotype: This clone may be a read error of a much larger clone one base away. This chain links TRBV20-1 with TRBJ2-3; 9 bases agree with TRBD2. The V gene's germline CDR1 is DFQATT and CDR2 SNEGSKA (reference sequence). This CDR3 is built from 14 residues. The CDR3: CSARSGGLTGTQYF. The DNA for the CDR3 is TGCAGTGCTAGAAGCGGGGGGCTCACAGGTACGCAGTATTTT.

The V call is TRBV28, the J call TRBJ2-7; TRBD1 agrees at 10 bases. This CDR3 has 15 residues. V shed 6 bases, J shed 3 bases, and the junction held 8 bases outside the gene matches. Germline-derived CDR1 and CDR2 are MDHEN and SYDVKM. CDR3 in amino acids: CASSKGQGTIYEQYF. The CDR3, as DNA: TGTGCCAGCAGCAAGGGACAGGGGACAATCTACGAGCAGTACTTC.

The chain employs TRBV6-2 or TRBV6-3 and TRBJ1-2; 9 bases are a match to TRBD1. The CDR3 is 16 residues long. Germline V CDR1 and CDR2: MNHEY, SVGEGT. V trimming: 0 bases; J trimming: 5 bases; junction bases outside the gene matches: 7. The CDR3 region is CASSYSNRGRGYGYTF. The DNA of the CDR3 is TGTGCCAGCAGTTACTCGAACAGGGGGCGAGGGTATGGCTACACCTTC.

This clonotype was detected only a few times. The chain links TRBV7-6 to TRBJ2-5; 13 bases are a match to TRBD2. The CDR3 covers 17 residues. V was pared by 2 bases and J by 2 bases, with 5 bases of the junction left unmatched. CDR1 SGHVS and CDR2 FNYEAQ come from the germline V gene. The CDR3 nucleotides are TGTGCCAGCAGCTTAATGGGACTAGCGGGAAATCAAGAGACCCAGTACTTC. It encodes CASSLMGLAGNQETQYF.

This sequence joins TRBV6-6 and TRBJ2-1; tentative D call: TRBD1 (5 bases). The germline CDR1 and CDR2 sequences are MNHNY and SVGAGI (reference sequence). The CDR3 contains 16 residues. V was pared by 0 bases and J by 9 bases, with 18 bases between. DNA of the CDR3: TGTGCCAGCAGTTACTCGGGTCAGGGAAAGGTGGGTGAGCAGTTCTTC. Its protein product is CASSYSGQGKVGEQFF.

About this clonotype itself: Its ends do not fully match the called genes, so a read error is possible. This sequence joins TRBV7-8 and TRBJ1-2; D perhaps matches TRBD1 (5 bases). This CDR3 contains 13 residues. Germline V gene data show CDR1 as SGHVS and CDR2 as FQNEAQ. Here the CDR3 DNA reads TGTGCCTGCAGCTTGGACAACTACTATGGCTACACCTTC. Translating it yields CACSLDNYYGYTF.

The rearrangement links TRBV20-1 to TRBJ1-1; D possibly corresponds to TRBD1 (5 bases). Looked up from germline, CDR1 is DFQATT and CDR2 is SNEGSKA (reference sequence). This CDR3 has 14 amino acids. Trimming removed 3 bases at V and 0 bases at J, with 11 bases between. The CDR3 DNA follows: TGCAGTGCTAGGTCGGGGGGTTTGAACACTGAAGCTTTCTTT. Its protein product is CSARSGGLNTEAFF.

The chain recombines TRBV7-2 with TRBJ1-1; D unresolved. V was shortened by 4 bases and J by 1 base, with 16 bases between the two germline ends. The CDR3 extends over 16 amino acids. From germline, CDR1 is SGHTA and CDR2 FQGNSA. The DNA of the CDR3 is TGTGCCAGCAGCTCGAGAGGTGCAATTGGGAACACTGAAGCTTTCTTT. Translation gives CASSSRGAIGNTEAFF.

The chain recombines TRBV19 with TRBJ1-1; 7 bases line up with TRBD1. With 5 bases clipped from V and 0 bases from J, the junction kept 9 bases outside the gene matches. The CDR3 is 16 amino acids. CDR1 and CDR2 (germline): LNHDA, SQIVND (reference sequence). CDR3 coding DNA: TGTGCCAGTAGTCGAGCCTTGGGACAGTTGAACACTGAAGCTTTCTTT. Residues: CASSRALGQLNTEAFF.

The rearrangement links TRBV3-1 to TRBJ2-3; D is perhaps TRBD1 (6 bases). Germline V gene sequence: CDR1 LGHDT, CDR2 YNNKEL (reference sequence). The CDR3 consists of 15 residues. Trimming pared 4 bases from V and 1 base from J, leaving 12 bases between. CDR3 region: CASSRGGHRTDTQYF. The CDR3, as DNA: TGTGCCAGCAGCCGAGGGGGACACCGCACAGATACGCAGTATTTT.

The chain carries TRBV7-8 and TRBJ1-5; unclear D gene. Germline values: CDR1 SGHVS, CDR2 FQNEAQ. CDR3 size: 17 residues. V gave up 3 bases and J gave up 4 bases, with 19 bases separating them. CDR3 in DNA: TGTGCCAGCAGCTTCTTACAGAACCTGGAAAAGAATCAGCCCCAGCATTTT. Encoded protein: CASSFLQNLEKNQPQHF.

This clonotype was seen a handful of times. The chain couples TRBV7-9 to TRBJ2-7; D ambiguous. The CDR3 spans 13 residues. The V end lost 1 base, the J end lost 4 bases, and 8 bases lay between the germline ends. Germline V gene lookup returns CDR1 SEHNR and CDR2 FQNEAQ (reference sequence). CDR3: CASSLEERYEQYF. Here the CDR3 DNA reads TGTGCCAGCAGCTTAGAGGAAAGATACGAGCAGTACTTC.

This clonotype was detected a few times. This sequence joins TRBV2 and TRBJ2-4; TRBD2 matches 11 bases. Per the germline V gene, CDR1 is SNHLY and CDR2 is FYNNEI. Unmatched junction bases numbered 19, after V lost 6 bases and J lost 0 bases. There are 21 residues in the CDR3. CDR3 region: CASRRGSGTSGYLLAKNIQYF. Here the CDR3 DNA reads TGTGCCAGCAGGAGGGGGTCCGGGACTAGCGGTTACCTACTAGCCAAAAACATTCAGTACTTC.

The chain has TRBV7-2 and TRBJ2-3; D is tentatively TRBD1 or TRBD2 (5 bases each). This CDR3 is built from 14 residues. Deletions cut 2 bases from V and 5 bases from J, with 11 bases between. From germline, CDR1 is SGHTA and CDR2 FQGNSA. The CDR3 region is CASSLSQGRDTQYF. As DNA, the CDR3 is TGTGCCAGCAGCTTAAGCCAGGGACGAGATACGCAGTATTTT.